This TCR beta chain was sequenced in a study of cytomegalovirus exposure and HLA in healthy donors. The PCR made use of 60 Vbeta and 13 Jbeta primers. Profiling relied on immunoSEQ multiplex PCR, and the TCRdb table lists in-frame clones only, not all of them. This sample's table reports 40,000 to 55,000 clones. The source is a male donor in good health and CMV-seropositive. Sequenced sample: PBMCs.

CDR3 DNA: TGTGCCAGCAGCTCCCCCAGGCTAGCGGGGGGTAATTCACAAGAGACCCAGTACTTC. It yields the protein CASSSPRLAGGNSQETQYF. This sequence joins TRBV11-2 and TRBJ2-5; 11 nucleotides agree with TRBD2. Unmatched junction bases numbered 15, after V lost 4 bases and J lost 2 bases. The CDR3 has 19 residues. Looked up from germline, CDR1 is SGHAT and CDR2 is FQNNGV. The full variable domain, its missing parts supplied by reference TRBV11-2 and TRBJ2-5, is EAGVAQSPRYKIIEKRQSVAFWCNPISGHATLYWYQQILGQGPKLLIQFQNNGVVDDSQLPKDRFSAERLKGVDSTLKIQPAKLEDSAVYLCASSSPRLAGGNSQETQYFGPGTRLLVL.